These 25 T cell receptor beta chains were sequenced from one sample in a study of pediatric ulcerative colitis. Some clones are missing from TCRdb's copy, which holds only in-frame ones; the method was immunoSEQ multiplex PCR. The table has 50,000 to 65,000 clones, roughly nine tenths seen once. Sequencing input: blood. The receptors here all came from a boy between 5 and 17 years old with severe ulcerative colitis.

This rearrangement joins TRBV5-1 to TRBJ2-7; the match to TRBD2 covers 8 bases. With 0 bases clipped from V and 1 base from J, the junction kept 12 bases outside the gene matches. The CDR3 is made up of 18 amino acids. Germline CDR1 reads SGHRS; CDR2 reads YFSETQ. The CDR3 DNA sequence: TGCGCCAGCAGCTTGGTGGGAAGTAGCGGGATTGGATCCTACGAGCAGTACTTC. Its translation is CASSLVGSSGIGSYEQYF. The whole variable domain, remainder taken from reference TRBV5-1 and TRBJ2-7, is KAGVTQTPRYLIKTRGQQVTLSCSPISGHRSVSWYQQTPGQGLQFLFEYFSETQRNKGNFPGRFSGRQFSNSRSEMNVSTLELGDSALYLCASSLVGSSGIGSYEQYFGPGTRLTVT.

The rearrangement joins TRBV6-6 to TRBJ1-2; 7 bases map to TRBD1. Germline V gene lookup returns CDR1 MNHNY and CDR2 SVGAGI (reference sequence). Losses at the gene ends were 4 bases for V and 8 bases for J; bases not matched to a gene: 13. The CDR3 length is 15 residues. CDR3 DNA sequence: TGTGCCAGCAGTTCCGACAACAGGGGACCGGGAGGCTACACCTTC. Translated: CASSSDNRGPGGYTF.

CDR3 DNA sequence: TGTGCCAGCAGCCCCGATCGGGGACTAGTTTCGTCCTACGAGCAGTACTTC. Its protein product is CASSPDRGLVSSYEQYF. This chain connects TRBV7-9 to TRBJ2-7, with TRBD2 matching over 8 bases. Per the germline V gene, CDR1 is SEHNR and CDR2 is FQNEAQ (reference sequence). Trimming cost V 5 bases and J 1 base; bases outside gene matches: 13. The CDR3 is 17 amino acids.

The sample holds a few counts of this clone. This chain links TRBV10-1 with TRBJ2-7, with D hard to call. The CDR3 sequence is 13 residues long. Trimming pared 0 bases from V and 6 bases from J, leaving 9 bases between. Germline CDR1 and CDR2: WNHNN and SYGVQD (reference sequence). This chain's CDR3 is CASSESLKAEQYF. The CDR3 nucleotides read TGCGCCAGCAGTGAGTCCCTGAAGGCCGAGCAGTACTTC.

The rearrangement links TRBV19 to TRBJ2-7; 8 bases are shared with TRBD1. V dropped 5 bases and J dropped 3; count of bases not matched to a gene: 9. The CDR3 runs 15 residues. From germline, CDR1 is LNHDA and CDR2 SQIVND (reference sequence). The CDR3 DNA sequence: TGTGCCAGTAGTGGAGGACAGGGCGGCCACTACGAGCAGTACTTC. It is translated as CASSGGQGGHYEQYF.

The rearrangement joins TRBV9 to TRBJ2-1; D is undetermined. Trimming stripped 0 bases from V and 0 bases from J, with 10 bases between. CDR1 is SGDLS, CDR2 YYNGEE, per germline. The CDR3 length is 16 residues. CDR3 DNA: TGTGCCAGCAGCGTAGAGTCTGTGGGCTCCTACAATGAGCAGTTCTTC. It codes for CASSVESVGSYNEQFF.

The chain carries TRBV5-4 and TRBJ2-1; 13 bases map to TRBD2. Germline trimming cut 3 bases from V and 4 bases from J; bases unmatched to any gene: 10. Per germline, CDR1 SGHNT and CDR2 YYREEE (reference sequence). The CDR3 runs to 18 residues. The CDR3 loop reads CASSSAGTSGIIYNEQFF. The CDR3 DNA sequence: TGTGCCAGCAGCTCCGCCGGGACTAGCGGGATAATTTACAATGAGCAGTTCTTC. Full variable domain (missing parts from reference TRBV5-4 and TRBJ2-1): ETGVTQSPTHLIKTRGQQVTLRCSSQSGHNTVSWYQQALGQGPQFIFQYYREEENGRGNFPPRFSGLQFPNYSSELNVNALELDDSALYLCASSSAGTSGIIYNEQFFGPGTRLTVL.

The J gene is TRBJ2-7, the V gene TRBV27, with no clear D. Trimming pared 6 bases from V and 3 bases from J, leaving 18 bases between. This CDR3 contains 15 residues. Germline CDR1 MNHEY, CDR2 SMNVEV (reference sequence). CDR3 residues: CASSSLDGLGYEQYF. Here the CDR3 DNA reads TGTGCCAGCAGCTCTCTCGACGGTTTGGGCTACGAGCAGTACTTC.

The chain employs TRBV7-2 and TRBJ2-7, with 12 bases that match TRBD2. CDR1 SGHTA and CDR2 FQGNSA come from the germline V gene. Losses at the gene ends were 5 bases for V and 9 bases for J; bases not matched to a gene: 11. The CDR3 is 15 amino acids. The CDR3 nucleotides read TGTGCCAGCAGCACCCGCCGGACTAGCGGGGTTTGGCAGTACTTC. Its protein product is CASSTRRTSGVWQYF. Together with reference TRBV7-2 and TRBJ2-7, the CDR3 gives the full variable domain: GAGVSQSPSNKVTEKGKDVELRCDPISGHTALYWYRQSLGQGLEFLIYFQGNSAPDKSGLPSDRFSAERTGGSVSTLTIQRTQQEDSAVYLCASSTRRTSGVWQYFGPGTRLTVT.

The chain couples TRBV7-2 to TRBJ2-7, with 7 bases aligning to TRBD1. J lost 0 bases, V lost 0 bases, and 20 bases had no gene match. CDR1 is SGHTA and CDR2 is FQGNSA in the germline V gene. The CDR3 length is 21 residues. The CDR3 sequence is CASSLAIEGQRIAGSSYEQYF. The CDR3 DNA sequence: TGTGCCAGCAGCTTAGCGATTGAGGGACAGAGAATAGCAGGGAGCTCCTACGAGCAGTACTTC.

The chain has TRBV13 and TRBJ2-3; D not resolved. V lost 5 bases and J 0 bases, leaving 15 bases between the germline ends. The germline V gene encodes CDR1 PRHDT and CDR2 FYEKMQ (reference sequence). This CDR3 comprises 16 residues. This CDR3 is CASSPTKTHSTDTQYF. CDR3 nucleotide sequence: TGTGCCAGCAGCCCGACAAAAACCCATAGCACAGATACGCAGTATTTT.

The chain links TRBV21-1 to TRBJ2-1; no DNA check was done on the table's D call, TRBD1. TRBV21-1 is labeled a pseudogene. The CDR3 has 15 residues. CDR3 sequence: CASSKKRQVGYEQFF. CDR3 in DNA: TGTGCCAGCAGCAAGAAACGCCAGGTCGGCTATGAGCAGTTCTTC.

The gene calls are TRBV28 and TRBJ1-5; D is possibly TRBD1 (6 bases). V was cut by 2 bases and J by 4 bases, with 12 bases left in between. Per the germline V gene, CDR1 is MDHEN and CDR2 is SYDVKM. The CDR3 extends over 15 amino acids. Here the CDR3 reads CASSLGQRGNQPQHF. CDR3 nucleotide sequence: TGTGCCAGCAGTTTAGGACAGAGAGGGAATCAGCCCCAGCATTTT.

This clone was detected only a few times. The chain links TRBV29-1 to TRBJ2-7; possibly TRBD2 for D (6 bases). Per the germline V gene, CDR1 is SQVTM and CDR2 is ANQGSEA. The CDR3 is 14 amino acids. With 4 bases removed from V and 2 bases from J, the gap between germline ends came to 15 bases. The DNA for the CDR3 is TGCAGCGTTGTTCACGCAGGGAGGCCCTACGAGCAGTACTTC. As protein: CSVVHAGRPYEQYF.

This clone appeared once. This sequence joins TRBV5-8 and TRBJ1-3, with 7 bases aligning to TRBD1. The CDR3 runs to 15 residues. Germline lookup yields CDR1 SGHTS and CDR2 YDEGEE. V lost 6 bases to trimming and J lost 0 bases; unmatched junction nucleotides: 6. The CDR3 here is CASTADRTSGNTIYF. The CDR3 DNA sequence: TGTGCCAGCACCGCGGACAGGACCTCTGGAAACACCATATATTTT.

This clone has more than one count but fewer than ten. The chain couples TRBV11-2 to TRBJ1-5; no clear D. V was shortened by 1 base and J by 6 bases, with 4 bases between the two germline ends. The CDR3 has 12 amino acids. Germline V gene data show CDR1 as SGHAT and CDR2 as FQNNGV. DNA of the CDR3: TGTGCCAGCAGCTTAGGCACTCAGCCCCAGCATTTT. Amino acid sequence: CASSLGTQPQHF.

V is TRBV7-2 and J is TRBJ1-5; D ambiguous. The CDR3 has 13 residues. The ends were cut back, 1 base at V and 3 bases at J, with 4 bases in the middle. Germline CDR1 is SGHTA and CDR2 is FQGNSA. CDR3 residues: CASSLGLNQPQHF. Written as DNA, the CDR3 is TGTGCCAGCAGCTTAGGCCTCAATCAGCCCCAGCATTTT.

The V gene is TRBV7-9, the J gene TRBJ2-7; 10 bases are a match to TRBD2. This CDR3 contains 16 residues. V lost 1 base to trimming and J lost 2 bases; unmatched junction nucleotides: 5. CDR1 SEHNR and CDR2 FQNEAQ come from the germline V gene (reference sequence). The CDR3 region is CASSLGASGSPYEQYF. The DNA of the CDR3 is TGTGCCAGCAGCTTAGGCGCTAGCGGGAGTCCCTACGAGCAGTACTTC.

As for this clone: The germline gene is not matched at one end of the junction; a read error may be the cause. This chain connects TRBV7-2 to TRBJ2-7; 7 bases align to TRBD2. The CDR3 length is 15 residues. In germline, CDR1 is SGHTA, CDR2 FQGNSA. CDR3 nucleotide sequence: TGTGCCGGCAGCTTAGGCGGGGGTAGCTCCTACGAGCAGTACTTC. Its protein product is CAGSLGGGSSYEQYF. The entire variable domain, with the rest obtained from reference TRBV7-2 and TRBJ2-7, is as follows: GAGVSQSPSNKVTEKGKDVELRCDPISGHTALYWYRQSLGQGLEFLIYFQGNSAPDKSGLPSDRFSAERTGGSVSTLTIQRTQQEDSAVYLCAGSLGGGSSYEQYFGPGTRLTVT.

The CDR3 DNA follows: TGTGCCAGCAGCTTAGTTCTGGCGGGCCGACTGTTTTTT. Translation gives CASSLVLAGRLFF. This rearrangement joins TRBV11-2 to TRBJ1-4; D remains ambiguous. CDR1 is SGHAT and CDR2 is FQNNGV in the germline V gene. Trimming took off 1 base at V and 13 bases at J, with 13 bases between the two ends. CDR3 length: 13 residues.

Here the CDR3 reads CASTTSFGQGANEQYF. CDR3 DNA sequence: TGTGCCAGTACCACTTCGTTCGGACAGGGGGCTAACGAGCAGTACTTC. The chain couples TRBV19 to TRBJ2-7, with 11 nucleotides matching TRBD1. Per the germline V gene, CDR1 is LNHDA and CDR2 is SQIVND (reference sequence). V lost 7 bases and J lost 5; bases outside the gene matches: 13. The length of the CDR3 is 16 residues.

The J gene is TRBJ1-1, the V gene TRBV11-3; 8 nucleotides line up with TRBD1. With V trimmed by 2 bases and J by 1 base, 3 bases remained unmatched. This CDR3 comprises 15 residues. Germline lookup yields CDR1 SGHNT and CDR2 YENEEA. Here the CDR3 reads CASSLPGQGNTEAFF. For the CDR3, the DNA is TGTGCCAGCAGCTTACCCGGACAGGGGAACACTGAAGCTTTCTTT.

The chain links TRBV30 to TRBJ2-7; 8 nucleotides match TRBD1. The CDR3 contains 13 residues. V dropped 4 bases and J dropped 2; count of bases not matched to a gene: 4. Germline V gives CDR1 GTSNPN, CDR2 SVGIG (reference sequence). The CDR3 spells CAWTPGQAYEQYF. The CDR3 DNA reads as TGTGCCTGGACTCCGGGACAGGCCTACGAGCAGTACTTC.

This chain connects TRBV7-6 to TRBJ2-7, with TRBD2 identical over 8 bases. V shed 3 bases and J 3 bases; nucleotides not matched to a gene: 10. Germline V gives CDR1 SGHVS, CDR2 FNYEAQ. The CDR3 extends over 16 amino acids. For the CDR3, the DNA is TGTGCCAGCAGCTTCAGCCTTAGCGGGAACCTCTACGAGCAGTACTTC. Encoded protein: CASSFSLSGNLYEQYF.

The rearrangement uses TRBV6-4 and TRBJ2-7, with unresolved D. CDR1 is MRHNA and CDR2 is SNTAGT in the germline V gene. The V end lost 10 bases, the J end lost 1 base, and 32 bases lay between the germline ends. The CDR3 length is 19 residues. Written as DNA, the CDR3 is TGTGCCATTCCACCGGCACACAATAGACCTTGGACGATTTCCTACGAGCAGTACTTC. It translates to CAIPPAHNRPWTISYEQYF.